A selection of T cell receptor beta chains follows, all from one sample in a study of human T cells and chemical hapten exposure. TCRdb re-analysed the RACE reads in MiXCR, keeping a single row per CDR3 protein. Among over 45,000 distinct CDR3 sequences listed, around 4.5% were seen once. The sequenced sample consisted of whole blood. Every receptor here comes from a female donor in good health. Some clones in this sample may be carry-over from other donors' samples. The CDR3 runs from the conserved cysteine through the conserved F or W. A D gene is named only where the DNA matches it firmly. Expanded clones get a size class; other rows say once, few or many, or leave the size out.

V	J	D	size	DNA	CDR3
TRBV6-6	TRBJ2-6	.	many	TGTGCCAGCACCGAAACTGGGGCCAACGTCCTGACTTTC	CASTETGANVLTF
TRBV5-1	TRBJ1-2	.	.	TGCGCCAGCAGCTTGACAGGGATGGTCGGCTATGGCTACACCTTC	CASSLTGMVGYGYTF
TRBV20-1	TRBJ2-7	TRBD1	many	TGCAGTGCTAGAGGTGTTGAGACAGGGTCCTACGAGCAGTACTTC	CSARGVETGSYEQYF
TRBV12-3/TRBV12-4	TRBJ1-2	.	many	TGTGCCAGCAGTCCCGGGACATCGGGTAACTATGGCTACACCTTC	CASSPGTSGNYGYTF
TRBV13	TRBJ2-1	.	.	TGTGCCAGCACCCGTAGGGAGGAGCAGTTCTTC	CASTRREEQFF
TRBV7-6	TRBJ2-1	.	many	TGTGCCAGCAGCTTAGCCAGCAGCCACAATGAGCAGTTCTTC	CASSLASSHNEQFF
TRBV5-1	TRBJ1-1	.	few	TGCGCCAGCAGCTTTAGGACAGAGACGAACACTGAAGCTTTCTTT	CASSFRTETNTEAFF
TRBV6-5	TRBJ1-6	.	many	TGTGCCAGCATGCGGGGCGGCAATTCACCCCTCCACTTT	CASMRGGNSPLHF
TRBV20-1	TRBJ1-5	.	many	TGCAGTGCTAGGGCCATCAAACAGGGTAGTAGCAATCAGCCCCAGCATTTT	CSARAIKQGSSNQPQHF
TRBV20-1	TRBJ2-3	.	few	TGCAGTGCGTCACGACCAGGTTTCGCAGATACGCAGTATTTT	CSASRPGFADTQYF
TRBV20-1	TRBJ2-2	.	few	TGCAGTGTTATAGCGGGGAGGGGGCTGACCGGGGAGCTGTTTTTT	CSVIAGRGLTGELFF
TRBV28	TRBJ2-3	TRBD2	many	TGTGCCAGCAGTTTGCTAGCGGGGGAGGGGACGCAGTATTTT	CASSLLAGEGTQYF
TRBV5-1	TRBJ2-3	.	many	TGCGCCAGCAGCTTGGAGGCAGGGCTAAGCACAGATACGCAGTATTTT	CASSLEAGLSTDTQYF
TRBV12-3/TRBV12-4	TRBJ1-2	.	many	TGTGCCAGCAGTTTAGTCGGGGTTGCCGCAGATGGCTACACCTTC	CASSLVGVAADGYTF